This is a list of T cell receptor beta chains from one sample in a study of cytomegalovirus exposure and HLA in healthy donors. Sequenced by immunoSEQ multiplex PCR; TCRdb stores in-frame clones only, minus some. The table lists 150,000 to 190,000 clones, around 82% of them singletons. Material: PBMCs. These receptors were obtained from a woman in her fifties or sixties in good health and CMV-seropositive. The CDR3 runs from the conserved cysteine through the conserved F or W. The order of the fields is V gene, J gene, clone size, D gene, CDR3 DNA, CDR3 protein. D genes are given only for firm matches. The listing skips clone size in some rows; elsewhere it reads once, few, many or a size class.

v_gene: TRBV5-6; j_gene: TRBJ1-6; abundance: NA; d_gene: NA; CDR3nt: TGTGCCAGCAGCTTGGGCCGGAATTCACCCCTCCACTTT; CDR3aa: CASSLGRNSPLHF
v_gene: TRBV7-9; j_gene: TRBJ2-2; abundance: NA; d_gene: TRBD2; CDR3nt: TGTGCCAGCAGCTCACCAGCGGGGGGCCGGACCGGGGAGCTGTTTTTT; CDR3aa: CASSSPAGGRTGELFF
v_gene: TRBV7-2; j_gene: TRBJ2-7; abundance: once; d_gene: NA; CDR3nt: TGTGCCAGCAGCTTAGTATCCCGGGCGGGGCCGTCGGGCGAGCAGTACTTC; CDR3aa: CASSLVSRAGPSGEQYF
v_gene: TRBV7-9; j_gene: TRBJ1-6; abundance: NA; d_gene: TRBD1; CDR3nt: TGTGCCAGCAGCCCTCAGGGGGCCGTTTCACCCCTCCACTTT; CDR3aa: CASSPQGAVSPLHF
v_gene: TRBV27; j_gene: TRBJ2-7; abundance: NA; d_gene: TRBD1; CDR3nt: TGTGCCAGCAGTTCGGGACAGGGGATATACGAGCAGTACTTC; CDR3aa: CASSSGQGIYEQYF
v_gene: TRBV5-6; j_gene: TRBJ2-7; abundance: NA; d_gene: NA; CDR3nt: TGTGCCAGCAGCGTAATAAGCACGGAGCAGTACTTC; CDR3aa: CASSVISTEQYF
v_gene: TRBV4-3; j_gene: TRBJ1-6; abundance: NA; d_gene: NA; CDR3nt: TGCGCCAGCAGCCAAGACTTACGGTCACCCCTCCACTTT; CDR3aa: CASSQDLRSPLHF
v_gene: TRBV5-6; j_gene: TRBJ2-3; abundance: NA; d_gene: NA; CDR3nt: TGTGCCAGCAGCCCTTCAACAGGGATGGGGGTCCACACAGATACGCAGTATTTT; CDR3aa: CASSPSTGMGVHTDTQYF
v_gene: TRBV6-6; j_gene: TRBJ1-2; abundance: NA; d_gene: TRBD1; CDR3nt: TGTGCCAGCAGGGGGACAGGGAGAGACTATGGCTACACCTTC; CDR3aa: CASRGTGRDYGYTF
v_gene: TRBV19; j_gene: TRBJ2-2; abundance: NA; d_gene: NA; CDR3nt: TGTGCCAGTAGCACAGGGCCTCACGGCGGGGAGCTGTTTTTT; CDR3aa: CASSTGPHGGELFF
v_gene: TRBV15; j_gene: TRBJ2-7; abundance: NA; d_gene: NA; CDR3nt: TGTGCCACCAGCAGAGATTTTCAAGGGGCTGGGGAGCAGTACTTC; CDR3aa: CATSRDFQGAGEQYF
v_gene: TRBV2; j_gene: TRBJ1-1; abundance: NA; d_gene: NA; CDR3nt: TGTGCCAGCAGTGATGGGATCCCCGAGGGAGCTTTCTTT; CDR3aa: CASSDGIPEGAFF
v_gene: TRBV9; j_gene: TRBJ2-1; abundance: NA; d_gene: TRBD1; CDR3nt: TGTGCCAGCAGCGCCGACCCGGGACAGGGTGTCGATGAGCAGTTCTTC; CDR3aa: CASSADPGQGVDEQFF
v_gene: TRBV27; j_gene: TRBJ1-1; abundance: NA; d_gene: TRBD1; CDR3nt: TGTGCCAGCAGTTTCAGGGGGCTGAACACTGAAGCTTTCTTT; CDR3aa: CASSFRGLNTEAFF
v_gene: TRBV19; j_gene: TRBJ1-2; abundance: NA; d_gene: NA; CDR3nt: TGTGCCAGTAGAGGACAGATCTTCTATGGCTACACCTTC; CDR3aa: CASRGQIFYGYTF
v_gene: TRBV10-1; j_gene: TRBJ2-2; abundance: NA; d_gene: NA; CDR3nt: TGCGCCAGCAGTGAGACAACCCCCGGGGAGCTGTTTTTT; CDR3aa: CASSETTPGELFF
v_gene: TRBV7-8; j_gene: TRBJ2-3; abundance: NA; d_gene: TRBD2; CDR3nt: TGTGCCAGCAGCCCATTACCGACTAGCGGGGGTACAGATACGCAGTATTTT; CDR3aa: CASSPLPTSGGTDTQYF
v_gene: TRBV4-3; j_gene: TRBJ2-3; abundance: once; d_gene: TRBD2; CDR3nt: TGCGCCAGCAGCCCGAAACGACTAGCGGGGGGCTCGATAGATACGCAGTATTTT; CDR3aa: CASSPKRLAGGSIDTQYF
v_gene: TRBV5-1; j_gene: TRBJ2-2; abundance: NA; d_gene: TRBD2; CDR3nt: TGCGCCAGCAGCAGTCGGGGGGGCACCGGGGAGCTGTTTTTT; CDR3aa: CASSSRGGTGELFF
v_gene: TRBV9; j_gene: TRBJ2-1; abundance: NA; d_gene: TRBD2; CDR3nt: TGTGCCAGCAGCGTAGGGGGACTAGCGGGCAATGAGCAGTTCTTC; CDR3aa: CASSVGGLAGNEQFF
v_gene: TRBV6-1; j_gene: TRBJ2-1; abundance: NA; d_gene: NA; CDR3nt: TGTGCCAGCAGTGAAGCGCCGTTCGCGGGTGGGTCCTACAATGAGCAGTTCTTC; CDR3aa: CASSEAPFAGGSYNEQFF
v_gene: TRBV19; j_gene: TRBJ1-2; abundance: NA; d_gene: NA; CDR3nt: TGTGCCAGTAGTATAGTCGGGGAATCTGGCTACACCTTC; CDR3aa: CASSIVGESGYTF
v_gene: TRBV5-1; j_gene: TRBJ1-6; abundance: NA; d_gene: NA; CDR3nt: TGCGCCAGCAGAGAGGAGGCGAATTCACCCCTCCACTTT; CDR3aa: CASREEANSPLHF
v_gene: TRBV10-1; j_gene: TRBJ1-5; abundance: NA; d_gene: TRBD1; CDR3nt: TGCGCCAGCAGTCGGGACAGGGACAAACAACAGCCCCAGCATTTT; CDR3aa: CASSRDRDKQQPQHF
v_gene: TRBV6-1; j_gene: TRBJ2-6; abundance: NA; d_gene: TRBD2; CDR3nt: TGTGCCAGCAGTGGGCGCCCCACTAGCGGGGGGTACTCTGGGGCCAACGTCCTGACTTTC; CDR3aa: CASSGRPTSGGYSGANVLTF
v_gene: TRBV9; j_gene: TRBJ1-5; abundance: NA; d_gene: NA; CDR3nt: TGTGCCAGCGCGGCAGGGGATAGCAATCAGCCCCAGCATTTT; CDR3aa: CASAAGDSNQPQHF
v_gene: TRBV13; j_gene: TRBJ2-3; abundance: NA; d_gene: TRBD1; CDR3nt: TGTGCCAGCAGCTTAGAGGGGGACAGGGGGCTGGAGGATACGCAGTATTTT; CDR3aa: CASSLEGDRGLEDTQYF
v_gene: TRBV5-1; j_gene: TRBJ1-2; abundance: NA; d_gene: NA; CDR3nt: TGCGCCAGCAGGCCGGGACTTAACTATGGCTACACCTTC; CDR3aa: CASRPGLNYGYTF
v_gene: TRBV30; j_gene: TRBJ1-6; abundance: NA; d_gene: NA; CDR3nt: TGTGCCTGGAGTCATACACGGAGGAGGAATTCACCCCTCCACTTT; CDR3aa: CAWSHTRRRNSPLHF
v_gene: TRBV19; j_gene: TRBJ2-3; abundance: NA; d_gene: TRBD1; CDR3nt: TGTGCCAGTAGTTCGCGGACAGGGATCCAAGATACGCAGTATTTT; CDR3aa: CASSSRTGIQDTQYF
v_gene: TRBV7-9; j_gene: TRBJ2-6; abundance: NA; d_gene: TRBD1; CDR3nt: TGTGCCACCTACGGGACAGGGAACTCTGGGGCCAACGTCCTGACTTTC; CDR3aa: CATYGTGNSGANVLTF
v_gene: TRBV10-3; j_gene: TRBJ1-1; abundance: NA; d_gene: NA; CDR3nt: TGTGCCATCAGTGAGTCGGGGGGGATAATTTTCTTT; CDR3aa: CAISESGGIIFF
v_gene: TRBV11-2; j_gene: TRBJ1-1; abundance: NA; d_gene: NA; CDR3nt: TGTGCCAGCAGCTTAACAGGGTTGGGCACTGAAGCTTTCTTT; CDR3aa: CASSLTGLGTEAFF
v_gene: TRBV13; j_gene: TRBJ2-1; abundance: NA; d_gene: NA; CDR3nt: TGTGCCAGCAGCCGCTCCCTACCACTAGAGGACGCCTACAATGAGCAGTTCTTC; CDR3aa: CASSRSLPLEDAYNEQFF
v_gene: TRBV4-1; j_gene: TRBJ1-5; abundance: once; d_gene: NA; CDR3nt: TGCGCCAACAGCCAAGACTGGCTTAGCAATCAGCCCCAGCATTTT; CDR3aa: CANSQDWLSNQPQHF
v_gene: TRBV5-4; j_gene: TRBJ1-2; abundance: NA; d_gene: NA; CDR3nt: TGTGCCAGCAGCTCGGGACTCACTGGCGACCTTCGCCGGGGCTACACCTTC; CDR3aa: CASSSGLTGDLRRGYTF
v_gene: TRBV27; j_gene: TRBJ2-2; abundance: NA; d_gene: TRBD2; CDR3nt: TGTGCCAGCAGTTTTCAGCGGGGGACCTCGAACACCGGGGAGCTGTTTTTT; CDR3aa: CASSFQRGTSNTGELFF
v_gene: TRBV6-4; j_gene: TRBJ2-1; abundance: NA; d_gene: NA; CDR3nt: TGTGCCAGGGCAGAGGGCGACACCCTCTACTGTATTCGAACCTACAATGAGCAGTTCTTC; CDR3aa: CARAEGDTLYCIRTYNEQFF
v_gene: TRBV15; j_gene: TRBJ2-3; abundance: NA; d_gene: TRBD1; CDR3nt: TGTGCCACCAGCAGAGGGGCCAGGGGGACAGATACGCAGTATTTT; CDR3aa: CATSRGARGTDTQYF
v_gene: TRBV18; j_gene: TRBJ1-6; abundance: NA; d_gene: TRBD1; CDR3nt: TGTGCCAGCTCACCGGACAGGGAAACTGACTCTAATTCACCCCTCCACTTT; CDR3aa: CASSPDRETDSNSPLHF
v_gene: TRBV2; j_gene: TRBJ1-6; abundance: NA; d_gene: TRBD1; CDR3nt: TGTGCCAGCAGTGTGTCAGCCCGACAGGGATCAAATAATTCACCCCTCCACTTT; CDR3aa: CASSVSARQGSNNSPLHF
v_gene: TRBV7-2; j_gene: TRBJ1-2; abundance: NA; d_gene: NA; CDR3nt: TGTGCCAGCAGCTTATATACAGGAGGGTTGGGTAACTATGGCTACACCTTC; CDR3aa: CASSLYTGGLGNYGYTF
v_gene: TRBV7-9; j_gene: TRBJ2-3; abundance: NA; d_gene: TRBD2; CDR3nt: TGTGCCAGCAGCTTAAGCCCGGCGGGGGAGGGGTTCGGGCAGTATTTT; CDR3aa: CASSLSPAGEGFGQYF
v_gene: TRBV15; j_gene: TRBJ1-1; abundance: NA; d_gene: NA; CDR3nt: TGTGCCACCAGCACACTGTTTGGCACTGAAGCTTTCTTT; CDR3aa: CATSTLFGTEAFF
v_gene: TRBV18; j_gene: TRBJ1-1; abundance: NA; d_gene: NA; CDR3nt: TGTGCCAGCTCACCATTTCCCGACACTGAAGCTTTCTTT; CDR3aa: CASSPFPDTEAFF